This TCR beta chain stems from a study of vaccination and CD4 T cells after COVID-19 (dated by TCRdb to between 2021 and 2023). Turning to the overall study: Convalescent patients had a positive SARS-CoV-2 result on nasal swab PCR, and of these patients, several had mild disease and one had severe disease. The convalescent cohort comprised six males and four females, including two Hispanic individuals, seven Caucasians, two Asians and one multiracial person. Participants got two doses of the Pfizer-BioNTech BNT162b2 vaccine (n=8) or two doses of the Moderna mRNA-1273 vaccine (n=2). Post-COVID blood samples were collected from convalescent patients a median of about 92 days after diagnosis, with a range of about 35 to 170 days. The time from the second vaccine dose to post-vaccine blood sampling had a median of around 72 days and ranged from about 14 to 241 days. Culture stimuli were overlapping spike peptide pools from SARS-CoV-2 and from the common cold coronaviruses HCoV-NL63, HCoV-OC43 and HCoV-229E. Control cultures received a CEFX viral epitope pool as the positive control, an HIV-1 Nef peptide pool as the negative control, or no peptide. In 10 COVID-19 convalescent patients and a handful of infection-naive healthy vaccine recipients, the spike-specific CD4+ TCR repertoire before mRNA vaccination was compared with the repertoire after mRNA vaccination. Study-level results and caveats: The study included relatively few convalescent patients and did not analyze early timepoints after natural infection. Among the post-vaccine SARS-CoV-2-reactive clones in convalescent patients, a median approximately 90% showed up only after vaccination, which suggests vaccine-specific priming. Of the vaccine-specific clones in convalescent patients, 304 of 307, or nearly all, reacted only to SARS-CoV-2 spike and did not cross-react with common cold coronaviruses. The median number of SARS-CoV-2-reactive clonotypes rose from roughly 20 after infection to 38 after vaccination, but the change was not significant.

About this clonotype: The clone's antigen remains unknown. No per-base quality is available; no much larger clone lies one base away.

Reading the label with the study, this specimen's treatment or condition is: 10-day PBMC culture with coronavirus spike peptide pools or control peptides (ViraFEST assay). The study used the ViraFEST assay, which expanded antigen-specific T cells with peptide pools and then identified expanded clonotypes by TCR sequencing. The convalescent patients' positive SARS-CoV-2 PCR tests fell between March and December 2020, which was before the Alpha, Beta and Delta variants emerged in the United States. Each well held 2.2 million or so PBMCs cultured with approximately 10 ug/ml peptide pools in IMDM containing around 5.5% human AB serum and about 10 IU/ml IL-2. Half of the culture medium was replaced with fresh IL-2-containing medium on days 3 and 7. Once the cells had been in culture for ten to eleven days, the EasySep CD4+ T cell isolation kit was used to isolate CD4+ T cells by negative selection. Ficoll-Paque Plus gradient centrifugation was used to isolate PBMCs from whole blood, and the isolated PBMCs were then either used fresh or cryopreserved at -140C. In general, triplicate wells were set up for every culture condition.

Library creation used PCR. DNA from cultured CD4+ T cells was subjected to TCR sequencing with the Oncomine TCR Beta short-read assay at the Johns Hopkins FTIC core. The QIAamp micro DNA kit was used to extract genomic DNA from the cultured CD4+ T cells. Oncomine TCR Beta libraries from cultured CD4+ T cells were pooled using unique dual indexes and sequenced on an Illumina iSeq 100. Per the authors' processing: Non-productive sequences were removed, and CDR3s that did not start with C, did not end with F or W, or were shorter than 7 amino acids were discarded. Antigen-specific clonotypes were identified with the MANAFEST web application by comparing peptide-stimulated wells with reference and other culture wells. An FDR below 0.05, an odds ratio above 5, and a productive frequency above 0.1% in at least two of three replicate wells were required for clones to be considered positive. Clonotypes that were significantly expanded in both SARS-CoV-2 spike wells and at least one common cold coronavirus spike condition were defined as cross-reactive. Using R version 3.6.1, CDR3 homology was evaluated through Levenshtein distances (stringdist) along with unrooted phylogenetic trees (ape). TCRdb passed the public sequencing reads through fastp at Q25 and MiXCR, retaining productive beta sequences. CDR3 protein sequences are deduplicated, and each keeps its most common genes and DNA. The V and J calls and clone size are TCRdb's, not the authors'. Here the sample has 6,000 or so distinct CDR3 sequences; under 70% occur a single time. The top ten clonotypes cover around 46% of the sample.

The clonotype originates from a human donor who had recovered from COVID-19. The specimen sequenced was CD4+ T cells from blood, cultured in vitro.

The CDR3 corresponds to CASTLGSYSNQPQHF. The nucleotides read TGTGCCAGCACCCTAGGGAGCTATAGCAATCAGCCCCAGCATTTT. This chain joins TRBV6-1 to TRBJ1-5; no D gene can be assigned with confidence. The CDR3 sequence holds 15 residues, the cysteine and phenylalanine included. The kept DNA is CDR3 alone, 45 bases in frame from the first base. V is cut by 7 bases and J by 0 bases, and the space between the germline ends is 13 bases. CDR1 is given as MNHNS and CDR2 as SASEGT, both from the germline V gene.